The next 21 T cell receptor beta chains were all read from a single sample in a study of blood T cell repertoires in COVID-19. Only in-frame clones appear in the TCRdb table, and some are missing; sequencing was by immunoSEQ multiplex PCR. The data contain 110,000 to 150,000 clones, about 85% of them singletons. The source material was PBMCs or T cells enriched from blood (not recorded which). The receptor set was obtained from a woman between 40 and 55 years old who had recovered from COVID-19.

The chain couples TRBV5-1 to TRBJ1-2; 8 bases align to TRBD1. The CDR3 loop spans 18 amino acids. The V segment lost 0 bases and the J segment 4 bases; nucleotides outside the gene matches: 14. Germline CDR1 and CDR2: SGHRS and YFSETQ. CDR3 coding DNA: TGCGCCAGCAGCTTGGGAGGCCTAGCAGGGGGCGAGGGCTATGGCTACACCTTC. Encoded protein: CASSLGGLAGGEGYGYTF.

The chain employs TRBV29-1 and TRBJ1-1; 10 positions match TRBD1. This CDR3 is built from 13 residues. The junction had 5 bases not matched to a gene; V was cut back by 8 bases and J by 2 bases. The germline CDR1 and CDR2 sequences are SQVTM and ANQGSEA. Here the CDR3 reads CSCGTGENTEAFF. CDR3 bases: TGCAGCTGCGGGACAGGGGAAAACACTGAAGCTTTCTTT. The whole variable domain, filled in from reference TRBV29-1 and TRBJ1-1, reads SAVISQKPSRDICQRGTSLTIQCQVDSQVTMMFWYRQQPGQSLTLIATANQGSEATYESGFVIDKFPISRPNLTFSTLTVSNMSPEDSSIYLCSCGTGENTEAFFGQGTRLTVV.

CDR3 residues: CALRTVNTGELFF. The DNA of the CDR3 is TGTGCCCTAAGGACAGTTAACACCGGGGAGCTGTTTTTT. This rearrangement joins TRBV7-9 to TRBJ2-2, with a tentative D call TRBD1 (6 bases). Deletions cut 11 bases from V and 2 bases from J, with 12 bases between. CDR1 is SEHNR, CDR2 FQNEAQ, per germline (reference sequence). The CDR3 sequence is 13 residues long.

The chain recombines TRBV3-1 (or the pseudogene TRBV3-2) with TRBJ2-7; possible D gene TRBD2, 7 bases. Germline V gene sequence: CDR1 LGHDT, CDR2 YNNKEL (reference sequence). V was clipped by 4 bases and J by 1 base, with 11 bases between them. The CDR3 sequence is 14 residues long. CDR3 DNA sequence: TGTGCCAGCAGCCGAGGGGGGGCTTCCTACGAGCAGTACTTC. Its translation: CASSRGGASYEQYF.

The rearrangement joins TRBV29-1 to TRBJ2-5, with D possibly matching TRBD2 (6 bases). The V end was cut by 6 bases, the J end by 5 bases, with 16 bases between. Germline V gene data show CDR1 as SQVTM and CDR2 as ANQGSEA. The CDR3 covers 13 residues. The CDR3 reads CSVERVAGETQYF. The CDR3 nucleotides are TGCAGCGTCGAACGGGTTGCGGGGGAGACCCAGTACTTC.

The chain employs TRBV5-1 and TRBJ2-7, with a possible D match to TRBD1 (6 bases). The V end lost 3 bases, the J end lost 3 bases, and 13 bases lay between the germline ends. Germline loops: CDR1 SGHRS, CDR2 YFSETQ. The CDR3 contains 14 residues. CDR3: CASSSRDTYYEQYF. The CDR3 bases are TGCGCCAGCAGCTCCCGGGACACTTACTACGAGCAGTACTTC. Full variable domain (remainder filled in from reference TRBV5-1 and TRBJ2-7): KAGVTQTPRYLIKTRGQQVTLSCSPISGHRSVSWYQQTPGQGLQFLFEYFSETQRNKGNFPGRFSGRQFSNSRSEMNVSTLELGDSALYLCASSSRDTYYEQYFGPGTRLTVT.

The chain links TRBV7-6 to TRBJ2-5; 8 bases map to TRBD2. J gave up 2 bases and V 5 bases, and 4 bases lay outside the gene matches. The CDR3 totals 14 residues. CDR1 is SGHVS and CDR2 is FNYEAQ in the germline V gene. Here the CDR3 reads CASSLGTSQETQYF. CDR3 sequence (DNA): TGTGCCAGCAGCCTCGGGACTAGTCAAGAGACCCAGTACTTC.

The genes are TRBV7-2 and TRBJ2-1, with 15 bases identical to TRBD2. V dropped 4 bases and J dropped 6; count of bases not matched to a gene: 10. Germline V gene data show CDR1 as SGHTA and CDR2 as FQGNSA. The CDR3 is 18 amino acids. In nucleotides, the CDR3 is TGTGCCAGCAGCTCGGGACTAGCGGGGGGTTCAAGAGGCAATGAGCAGTTCTTC. Its translation: CASSSGLAGGSRGNEQFF.

In nucleotides, the CDR3 is TGTGCCAGTAGTATATTCAGGGATAGCAATCAGCCCCAGCATTTT. Protein sequence: CASSIFRDSNQPQHF. V and J are TRBV19 and TRBJ1-5, with a tentative D call TRBD1 (5 bases). V was pared by 2 bases and J by 0 bases, with 8 bases between. CDR3 length: 15 residues. CDR1 and CDR2 from the germline V gene are LNHDA and SQIVND (reference sequence).

The chain carries TRBV9 and TRBJ1-2; maybe TRBD1 (5 bases). CDR1 is SGDLS and CDR2 is YYNGEE in the germline V gene. The CDR3 is 15 amino acids. Trimming removed 3 bases at V and 3 bases at J, with 15 bases between. The CDR3 sequence: CASSEDTLRDYGYTF. Written as DNA, the CDR3 is TGTGCCAGCAGCGAGGACACCCTCCGGGACTATGGCTACACCTTC.

Only one count was recorded for this clone. This sequence joins TRBV6-5 and TRBJ2-2; 10 bases are shared with TRBD2. The germline V gene has CDR1 MNHEY and CDR2 SVGAGI. The CDR3 covers 14 residues. V lost 7 bases and J lost 6; bases outside the gene matches: 5. CDR3 protein: CASKRGGRAGELFF. The CDR3 DNA follows: TGTGCCAGCAAGCGGGGGGGCCGAGCCGGGGAGCTGTTTTTT.

The chain couples TRBV6-6 to TRBJ2-2; TRBD2 agrees at 9 bases. The CDR3 contains 16 residues. V gave up 6 bases and J gave up 6 bases; unmatched junction bases: 11. Germline V gives CDR1 MNHNY, CDR2 SVGAGI (reference sequence). The CDR3 nucleotides read TGTGCCAGCAGCCTCAGGACGGCGGGGGGGCCCGGGGAGCTGTTTTTT. It yields the protein CASSLRTAGGPGELFF.

This sequence joins TRBV25-1 and TRBJ1-1; TRBD1 might be the D (6 bases). The CDR3 consists of 11 residues. The germline V gene has CDR1 MGHDK and CDR2 SYGVNS. Trimming removed 7 bases at V and 6 bases at J, with 9 bases between. CDR3 bases: TGTGCCAGCAAGGGGGTGGCTGAAGCTTTCTTT. It is translated as CASKGVAEAFF.

The chain uses TRBV18 and TRBJ1-4; 7 bases line up with TRBD1. Trimming cost V 4 bases and J 3 bases; bases outside gene matches: 2. The V gene's germline CDR1 is KGHSH and CDR2 LQKENI. The CDR3 totals 14 residues. This CDR3 is CASSLDRPNEKLFF. For the CDR3, the DNA is TGTGCCAGCTCACTGGACAGGCCTAATGAAAAACTGTTTTTT.

The chain is built from TRBV4-2 and TRBJ2-2, with D possibly being TRBD1 (5 bases). Germline values: CDR1 LGHNA, CDR2 YNFKEQ. Trimming cost V 4 bases and J 5 bases, with 11 bases left between them. This CDR3 is 14 amino acids long. The CDR3 nucleotides read TGTGCCAGCAGCCGGAGTGGGGCGACCGGGGAGCTGTTTTTT. It specifies CASSRSGATGELFF.

The V and J genes are TRBV7-2 and TRBJ2-4; 10 bases are shared with TRBD2. Germline V gene lookup returns CDR1 SGHTA and CDR2 FQGNSA. The CDR3 sequence is 15 residues long. V shed 5 bases, J shed 6 bases, and the junction held 7 bases outside the gene matches. The CDR3 nucleotides read TGTGCCAGCAGCCTTTCTAGCGGGGGAACAAACATTCAGTACTTC. The encoded protein is CASSLSSGGTNIQYF.

V usage is TRBV12-2 and J usage is TRBJ1-4. TRBV12-2 is a listed pseudogene. The CDR3 extends over 18 amino acids. The chain's CDR3 is CASRLDVGGDTTNEKLFF. CDR3 DNA: TGTGCAAGTCGCTTAGACGTCGGAGGCGACACAACTAATGAAAAACTGTTTTTT.

The sample holds a few counts of this clone. The chain is built from TRBV19 and TRBJ2-5, with TRBD2 matching over 7 bases. Germline V gives CDR1 LNHDA, CDR2 SQIVND (reference sequence). With 6 bases clipped from V and 4 bases from J, the junction kept 11 bases outside the gene matches. There are 15 residues in the CDR3. For the CDR3, the DNA is TGTGCCAGTAGCCGCCTGAGCGGGAAGGGAGAGACCCAGTACTTC. Translated: CASSRLSGKGETQYF. The whole variable domain, filled in from reference TRBV19 and TRBJ2-5, reads DGGITQSPKYLFRKEGQNVTLSCEQNLNHDAMYWYRQDPGQGLRLIYYSQIVNDFQKGDIAEGYSVSREKKESFPLTVTSAQKNPTAFYLCASSRLSGKGETQYFGPGTRLLVL.

The rearrangement links TRBV12-5 to TRBJ1-2; 8 positions match TRBD1. V lost 2 bases, J lost 8 bases, and 16 bases stayed unmatched. The CDR3 is 17 amino acids. From germline, CDR1 is LGHNT and CDR2 FRNRAP. The CDR3 DNA sequence: TGTGCTAGTGGTTTGCCGCCAGCTATAGCAGGGGGCGTCGGCTACACCTTC. Its protein is CASGLPPAIAGGVGYTF.

The chain uses TRBV12-3 or TRBV12-4 and TRBJ2-1; D possibly corresponds to TRBD1 (5 bases). Trimming took off 10 bases at V and 0 bases at J, with 10 bases between the two ends. This CDR3 region has 13 residues. The CDR3 DNA follows: TGTGCCACCCGGCAGGGCTCCTACAATGAGCAGTTCTTC. It translates to CATRQGSYNEQFF.

The chain joins TRBV4-1 to TRBJ1-2, with a weak D call TRBD1 (6 bases). CDR1 and CDR2 (germline): MGHRA, YSYEKL. The CDR3 contains 18 residues. Trimming pared 0 bases from V and 2 bases from J, leaving 19 bases between. Here the CDR3 reads CASSQDRGGLSFNYGYTF. CDR3 nucleotides: TGCGCCAGCAGCCAAGATCGGGGGGGGCTTAGCTTCAACTATGGCTACACCTTC.